Each of the 6 T cell receptor beta chains below was sequenced from the same sample in a study of type 1 and type 2 diabetes patients. Amplification started from genomic DNA. Multiplex PCR with 30 forward and 13 reverse primers amplified the TCR beta CDR3. TCRdb independently ran MiXCR on the multiplex PCR reads; one entry per CDR3 protein. The data contain more than 250,000 distinct CDR3 sequences, roughly 44% of them singletons. Sequencing was carried out using peripheral blood mononuclear cells (PBMCs). Receptors were obtained from a young man with type 2 diabetes.

V and J are TRBV19 and TRBJ2-7, with D possibly matching TRBD2 (6 bases). Germline V lookup: CDR1 LNHDA, CDR2 SQIVND (reference sequence). Trimming removed 3 bases at V and 0 bases at J, with 15 bases between. The CDR3 is 16 residues long. CDR3: CASSISGDPYSYEQYF. As DNA, the CDR3 is TGTGCCAGTAGTATTTCGGGGGACCCATACTCCTACGAGCAGTACTTC.

This chain uses TRBV19 with TRBJ2-7, with D possibly TRBD1 on 5 matching bases. The CDR3 length is 12 residues. V lost 7 bases and J 9 bases, leaving 16 bases between the germline ends. Germline V gene sequence: CDR1 LNHDA, CDR2 SQIVND (reference sequence). CDR3 amino acids: CASKGATPGQYF. The CDR3 DNA is TGTGCCAGTAAAGGGGCCACACCCGGGCAGTACTTC. Drawing the rest from reference TRBV19 and TRBJ2-7, the complete variable domain is DGGITQSPKYLFRKEGQNVTLSCEQNLNHDAMYWYRQDPGQGLRLIYYSQIVNDFQKGDIAEGYSVSREKKESFPLTVTSAQKNPTAFYLCASKGATPGQYFGPGTRLTVT.

The chain couples TRBV6-6 to TRBJ2-3, with 7 nucleotides matching TRBD2. V was pared by 2 bases and J by 0 bases, with 5 bases of the junction left unmatched. CDR1 MNHNY and CDR2 SVGAGI come from the germline V gene (reference sequence). There are 16 residues in the CDR3. CDR3 amino acids: CASSYGLVSSTDTQYF. The CDR3 bases are TGTGCCAGCAGTTACGGACTAGTCAGTAGCACAGATACGCAGTATTTT.

This clonotype has only a few counts. The chain is built from TRBV6-5 and TRBJ2-2, with TRBD2 identical over 10 bases. Germline V lookup: CDR1 MNHEY, CDR2 SVGAGI. The CDR3 length is 17 residues. V lost 6 bases and J lost 8; bases outside the gene matches: 15. The CDR3 DNA follows: TGTGCCAGCAGCTACGGGGGCCTAGCGGGAGCTGGGGGGGAGCTGTTTTTT. Its protein product is CASSYGGLAGAGGELFF.

With respect to this clonotype: At one end, the junction sequence differs from germline, possibly due to a read error. V gene TRBV11-2 combines with J gene TRBJ2-7; perhaps TRBD2 as D (6 bases). Germline lookup yields CDR1 SGHAT and CDR2 FQNNGV. This CDR3 region has 13 residues. The CDR3 is CANSPGVSYEQYF. The CDR3 DNA is TGTGCCAACAGCCCGGGGGTCTCCTACGAGCAGTACTTC.

This clonotype was seen only once. V usage is TRBV4-3 and J usage is TRBJ2-5; D might be TRBD1 or TRBD2, each matching 6 bases. The J call may be faulty, since TRBJ2-1 better matches the DNA end. CDR3 size: 14 residues. The germline gives CDR1 LGHNA, CDR2 YSLEER. The CDR3 DNA sequence: TGCGCCAGCAGCCAAGTGCGGGACACAAATGAGCAGTTCTTC. Protein product: CASSQVRDTNEQFF.